The sequence of this TCR beta chain was determined in a study of naive and memory T cell subsets. An equimolar mix of two oligonucleotides served as the beta constant-region primer for TRBC1 and TRBC2. A 12-nucleotide UMI and the SP2 primer were added to the cDNA 3' end by oligonucleotide ligation. TCRdb ran MiXCR on the UMI-ligation and nested PCR reads and lists one entry per CDR3 protein. Found here are under 100,000 distinct CDR3 sequences, 7% to 8% of them singletons; the top ten hold around 1.6%. This CDR3 has 14 residues. V was clipped by 5 bases and J by 4 bases; unmatched bases: 6. Regarding the study as a whole: Over 85% of naive TCR sequences appeared only once, unlike memory subsets. Activation and differentiation may alter RNA-based TCR counts.

Four subsets defined by CD45RA and CD27 were sorted after CD3, CD4, CD8 and live/dead staining. This clonotype was found a few times. What it binds is not known. The V call is TRBV12-3 or TRBV12-4, the J call TRBJ2-5; 8 bases match TRBD1. What was sequenced was central memory CD4+ T cells from blood. The receptor comes from a human donor in good health. Written as DNA, the CDR3 is TGTGCCAGCAGTACCCGGACAGGGCGAGAGACCCAGTACTTC. Residues: CASSTRTGRETQYF.